The TCR beta chain under discussion was sequenced for a study of cytotoxic CD8 clonotypes in ibrutinib-treated CLL. Study-wide background: Collecting the response samples happened after a median around twelve months of treatment, with a range of 6 to 36. General study results and limits: At progression, clonality fell back toward baseline after rising at ibrutinib response. Contraction or stability on treatment characterized the public clonotypes, which were uncommon.

Remarks on this clone: What it binds is unknown.

Generated by immunoSEQ multiplex PCR, the TCRdb table keeps only in-frame clones and is missing some. The sample contains roughly 70,000 clones, around 81% of which appear only once. CDR3 length: 15 amino acids. CDR1 is LNHDA, CDR2 SQIVND, per germline (reference sequence). V lost 3 bases, J lost 4 bases, and 15 bases lay in between. The TCR was taken from a human donor with chronic lymphocytic leukemia. The chain employs TRBV19 and TRBJ1-2; D not certain. Sample: PBMCs, taken at disease progression, from a patient treated with ibrutinib. CDR3 DNA sequence: TGTGCCAGTAGTATGGATCTCACTGTCCTCTATGGCTACACCTTC. It translates to CASSMDLTVLYGYTF.